The 28 T cell receptor beta chains in this list originate from one sample, sequenced in a study of blood T cell repertoires in COVID-19. TCRdb keeps only in-frame clones here, not all; method: immunoSEQ multiplex PCR. Of 200,000 to 250,000 clones in the sample, about nine tenths are singletons; the top ten hold 2.7%. The sample taken for sequencing was peripheral blood. These receptors originate from a woman in her fifties or sixties with acute or convalescent COVID-19.

V is TRBV3-1 (or the pseudogene TRBV3-2) and J is TRBJ1-2; TRBD1 might be the D (6 bases). The CDR3 has 17 amino acids. V was pared by 3 bases and J by 4 bases, with 21 bases between. Germline CDR1 and CDR2: LGHDT and YNNKEL (reference sequence). The DNA of the CDR3 is TGTGCCAGCAGCCAGCATTGGACAGAACCCCGGCCCTATGGCTACACCTTC. Translating gives CASSQHWTEPRPYGYTF.

V and J are TRBV19 and TRBJ2-1; 9 nucleotides agree with TRBD2. After removal of 4 bases from V and 8 bases from J, the junction contained 12 bases not matched to a gene. Germline V lookup: CDR1 LNHDA, CDR2 SQIVND (reference sequence). This CDR3 is built from 16 residues. The DNA for the CDR3 is TGTGCCAGTAGTACCTATAGCGGGAGAGGAAGGGATGAGCAGTTCTTC. This sequence encodes CASSTYSGRGRDEQFF. The whole variable domain, remainder taken from reference TRBV19 and TRBJ2-1, is DGGITQSPKYLFRKEGQNVTLSCEQNLNHDAMYWYRQDPGQGLRLIYYSQIVNDFQKGDIAEGYSVSREKKESFPLTVTSAQKNPTAFYLCASSTYSGRGRDEQFFGPGTRLTVL.

CDR3 sequence: CASEPGQGRIRNTEAFF. CDR3 nucleotide sequence: TGTGCCAGTGAACCGGGACAGGGAAGAATAAGGAACACTGAAGCTTTCTTT. The chain has TRBV19 and TRBJ1-1; 9 bases map to TRBD1. Trimming took 8 bases from V and 1 from J; bases not matched to a gene: 14. This CDR3 has 17 residues. The germline V gene encodes CDR1 LNHDA and CDR2 SQIVND (reference sequence).

Here the CDR3 reads CASGARDKRLDQPQHF. CDR3 nucleotide sequence: TGTGCTAGTGGTGCCCGGGACAAGAGATTAGATCAGCCCCAGCATTTT. This rearrangement joins TRBV12-5 to TRBJ1-5; TRBD1 might be the D (6 bases). CDR3 length: 16 residues. The V end lost 5 bases, the J end lost 5 bases, and 19 bases lay between the germline ends. CDR1 LGHNT and CDR2 FRNRAP come from the germline V gene. Complete variable domain (other parts from reference TRBV12-5 and TRBJ1-5): DARVTQTPRHKVTEMGQEVTMRCQPILGHNTVFWYRQTMMQGLELLAYFRNRAPLDDSGMPKDRFSAEMPDATLATLKIQPSEPRDSAVYFCASGARDKRLDQPQHFGDGTRLSIL.

The chain couples TRBV4-1 to TRBJ1-4; D not resolved. The ends were cut back, 2 bases at V and 3 bases at J, with 13 bases in the middle. The CDR3 extends over 16 amino acids. Looked up from germline, CDR1 is MGHRA and CDR2 is YSYEKL. The CDR3 region has the DNA TGCGCCAGCAGCCAACTTCCCGGAGTCGCTAATGAAAAACTGTTTTTT. Residues: CASSQLPGVANEKLFF.

The rearrangement uses TRBV9 and TRBJ2-1, with TRBD1 matching over 9 bases. The J segment lost 0 bases and the V segment lost 3 bases, leaving 1 base of the junction unmatched. Germline loops: CDR1 SGDLS, CDR2 YYNGEE. This CDR3 is 15 amino acids long. The CDR3 DNA sequence: TGTGCCAGCAGCGGACAGGGGGTCTCCTACAATGAGCAGTTCTTC. It encodes CASSGQGVSYNEQFF.

Points on this clone: The same CDR3 also results from other DNA sequences found in this sample. V usage is TRBV30 and J usage is TRBJ1-1; TRBD1 agrees at 7 bases. Germline V gene lookup returns CDR1 GTSNPN and CDR2 SVGIG (reference sequence). This CDR3 is 14 amino acids long. The V and J ends lost 1 base and 5 bases, in that order; junction bases with no gene match: 7. Here the CDR3 DNA reads TGTGCCTGGAGTGCCAAACAGGGGCGGACTGAAGCTTTCTTT. Translation: CAWSAKQGRTEAFF.

This rearrangement joins TRBV29-1 to TRBJ2-5, with D perhaps matching TRBD1 (6 bases). Germline lookup yields CDR1 SQVTM and CDR2 ANQGSEA. The CDR3 has 12 residues. Trimming removed 5 bases from V and 2 bases from J, with 9 bases in between. CDR3 sequence (DNA): TGCAGCGTTATCAGGGGACAAGAGACCCAGTACTTC. Translated: CSVIRGQETQYF.

The DNA of the CDR3 is TGTGCCAGCAGTCCGGACAGGGGAGACAACACTGAAGCTTTCTTT. This encodes CASSPDRGDNTEAFF. The chain recombines TRBV6-5 with TRBJ1-1; 9 positions match TRBD1. CDR1 and CDR2 (germline): MNHEY, SVGAGI. V trimming: 5 bases; J trimming: 2 bases; junction bases outside the gene matches: 6. CDR3 length equals 15 residues.

Turning to this clone: This CDR3 is also generated by other DNA sequences in the sample. In nucleotides, the CDR3 is TGTGCCAGCAGTTACTCATGGCAGGGCAACACTGAAGCTTTCTTT. It specifies CASSYSWQGNTEAFF. The chain uses TRBV6-5 and TRBJ1-1, with a tentative D call TRBD1 (5 bases). The V and J ends lost 0 bases and 2 bases respectively, with 10 bases between them. There are 15 residues in the CDR3. CDR1 MNHEY and CDR2 SVGAGI come from the germline V gene.

The V gene is TRBV10-2, the J gene TRBJ1-5; 8 bases align to TRBD1. The CDR3 extends over 14 amino acids. The germline V gene encodes CDR1 WSHSY and CDR2 SAAADI. Unmatched junction bases numbered 8, after V lost 6 bases and J lost 7 bases. The CDR3 coding sequence is TGCGCCAGCAGACTAGGACAGGGAACACAGCCCCAGCATTTT. This encodes CASRLGQGTQPQHF.

The chain carries TRBV6-2 or TRBV6-3 and TRBJ2-4; 7 bases match TRBD2. This CDR3 has 17 amino acids. The V gene end was trimmed by 5 bases and the J gene end by 0 bases; junction bases not matched to a gene: 10. CDR1 and CDR2 (germline): MNHEY, SVGEGT. The CDR3 DNA follows: TGTGCCAGCAGTAACACCGTTCCTAGCGGAGCCAAAAACATTCAGTACTTC. Its translation: CASSNTVPSGAKNIQYF.

The V and J genes are TRBV28 and TRBJ2-1; TRBD2 aligns across 11 bases. The CDR3 spans 19 residues. V trimming: 8 bases; J trimming: 4 bases; junction bases outside the gene matches: 19. Germline V gene lookup returns CDR1 MDHEN and CDR2 SYDVKM. CDR3 nucleotide sequence: TGTGCCAGCCCCTTTCGATCTAGCGGGAGGTCGGGGACTTACAATGAGCAGTTCTTC. Translated: CASPFRSSGRSGTYNEQFF.

The chain joins TRBV7-3 to TRBJ2-7, with 9 bases that match TRBD2. The CDR3 contains 15 residues. CDR1 is SGHTA and CDR2 is FQGTGA in the germline V gene. V lost 5 bases and J lost 3; bases outside the gene matches: 8. Here the CDR3 DNA reads TGTGCCAGCAGCCTGGGTAGCGGGGGACTCTACGAGCAGTACTTC. Its translation: CASSLGSGGLYEQYF.

V usage is TRBV15 and J usage is TRBJ2-7; no reliable D call. Germline CDR1 reads LNHNV; CDR2 reads YYDKDF (reference sequence). This CDR3 region has 16 residues. The ends were cut back, 0 bases at V and 0 bases at J, with 12 bases in the middle. CDR3 nucleotides: TGTGCCACCAGCAGAGAATGGGCGACGAACTCCTACGAGCAGTACTTC. This sequence encodes CATSREWATNSYEQYF.

V is TRBV7-2 and J is TRBJ1-3; TRBD1 might be the D (5 bases). CDR3 length equals 11 residues. V dropped 3 bases and J dropped 10 bases, with 7 bases sitting between them. Germline V gene data show CDR1 as SGHTA and CDR2 as FQGNSA. This chain's CDR3 is CASSLGGTIYF. The CDR3, as DNA: TGTGCCAGCAGCTTGGGGGGAACCATATATTTT.

V is TRBV19 and J is TRBJ2-1; 9 bases agree with TRBD2. Germline loops: CDR1 LNHDA, CDR2 SQIVND (reference sequence). V shed 6 bases and J 4 bases; nucleotides not matched to a gene: 7. This CDR3 spans 15 amino acids. The CDR3 reads CASRERGDRYNEQFF. The CDR3 region has the DNA TGTGCCAGTAGAGAGCGGGGGGATCGTTACAATGAGCAGTTCTTC.

This sequence joins TRBV10-3 and TRBJ1-4; D unclear. There are 13 residues in the CDR3. Germline V lookup: CDR1 ENHRY, CDR2 SYGVKD. V lost 6 bases and J lost 5, with 10 bases in between. Written as DNA, the CDR3 is TGTGCCATCAGCCCTCATCAGAATGAAAAACTGTTTTTT. Translating it yields CAISPHQNEKLFF.

The gene calls are TRBV11-2 and TRBJ2-7; 10 nucleotides align to TRBD1. Germline V gene sequence: CDR1 SGHAT, CDR2 FQNNGV. Trimming cost V 5 bases and J 1 base; bases outside gene matches: 2. CDR3 length: 14 amino acids. CDR3 protein: CASSTGQGSYEQYF. CDR3 nucleotides: TGTGCCAGCAGCACGGGACAGGGGTCCTACGAGCAGTACTTC.

The chain employs TRBV19 and TRBJ2-7; perhaps TRBD1 as D (6 bases). The CDR3 spans 15 residues. Per the germline V gene, CDR1 is LNHDA and CDR2 is SQIVND (reference sequence). V was cut by 0 bases and J by 2 bases, with 11 bases left in between. The CDR3 DNA reads TGTGCCAGTAGTATAGAAGGGAAGGGGGCCTACGAGCAGTACTTC. Translation gives CASSIEGKGAYEQYF.

CDR3 in DNA: TGCAGCGTTACCCGGAGCCTTTCGGCCCAGTACTTC. It encodes CSVTRSLSAQYF. The chain joins TRBV29-1 to TRBJ2-5; D is undetermined. This CDR3 has 12 amino acids. V lost 5 bases to trimming and J lost 9 bases, with 16 bases between them. Germline CDR1 SQVTM, CDR2 ANQGSEA. Supplemented by reference TRBV29-1 and TRBJ2-5, the full variable domain reads SAVISQKPSRDICQRGTSLTIQCQVDSQVTMMFWYRQQPGQSLTLIATANQGSEATYESGFVIDKFPISRPNLTFSTLTVSNMSPEDSSIYLCSVTRSLSAQYFGPGTRLLVL.

The J gene is TRBJ1-2, the V gene TRBV30; TRBD1 might be the D (6 bases). Germline CDR1 reads GTSNPN; CDR2 reads SVGIG (reference sequence). The V gene lost 0 bases and the J gene lost 8 bases, with 10 bases spanning the gap. CDR3 length: 12 amino acids. Written as DNA, the CDR3 is TGTGCCTGGAGTGTACAGGGAAGCGGCTACACCTTC. Translated, it gives CAWSVQGSGYTF.

The chain is built from TRBV15 and TRBJ1-4; TRBD1 aligns across 7 bases. The germline V gene has CDR1 LNHNV and CDR2 YYDKDF (reference sequence). Unmatched junction bases numbered 13, after V lost 2 bases and J lost 7 bases. This CDR3 has 17 residues. The CDR3 bases are TGTGCCACCAGCAGATTGGGGCAGGGGGTTATCGGTGAAAAACTGTTTTTT. Protein product: CATSRLGQGVIGEKLFF. The full variable domain, its missing parts supplied by reference TRBV15 and TRBJ1-4, is DAMVIQNPRYQVTQFGKPVTLSCSQTLNHNVMYWYQQKSSQAPKLLFHYYDKDFNNEADTPDNFQSRRPNTSFCFLDIRSPGLGDTAMYLCATSRLGQGVIGEKLFFGSGTQLSVL.

The chain links TRBV6-5 to TRBJ1-1; D is possibly TRBD1 (5 bases). CDR3 length: 16 amino acids. Germline loops: CDR1 MNHEY, CDR2 SVGAGI. V gave up 0 bases and J gave up 8 bases, with 19 bases separating them. CDR3 sequence: CASSYSAARSGNEAFF. The CDR3, as DNA: TGTGCCAGCAGTTACTCTGCTGCCCGGTCAGGGAACGAAGCTTTCTTT.

The chain carries TRBV5-6 and TRBJ2-1; 11 bases fit TRBD2. CDR1 and CDR2 (germline): SGHDT, YYEEEE. After removal of 2 bases from V and 8 bases from J, the junction contained 6 bases not matched to a gene. CDR3 length: 15 amino acids. CDR3 bases: TGTGCCAGCAGCTTACGTAGCGGGGGGGCCTATGAGCAGTTCTTC. Translating it yields CASSLRSGGAYEQFF.

The V and J genes are TRBV7-2 and TRBJ2-2, with a tentative D call TRBD2 (5 bases). The CDR3 totals 14 residues. CDR1 is SGHTA, CDR2 FQGNSA, per germline. Trimming took 0 bases from V and 7 from J, leaving 9 bases between them. CDR3 in DNA: TGTGCCAGCAGCTTAGCGGGAGTGGTCGGGGAGCTGTTTTTT. Protein product: CASSLAGVVGELFF.

This chain uses TRBV7-9 with TRBJ2-1; a weak D match, TRBD2 (6 bases). This CDR3 comprises 13 residues. The germline CDR1 and CDR2 sequences are SEHNR and FQNEAQ (reference sequence). V gave up 5 bases and J gave up 9 bases, with 14 bases separating them. The CDR3 sequence is CASSETRLGEQFF. Here the CDR3 DNA reads TGTGCCAGCAGCGAGACTAGACTGGGTGAGCAGTTCTTC.

This chain uses TRBV18 with TRBJ2-7; no reliable D call. The germline V and J ends were trimmed by 5 bases and 0 bases, with 8 bases remaining between them. From germline, CDR1 is KGHSH and CDR2 LQKENI. The CDR3 extends over 13 amino acids. The CDR3 is CASSTFSSYEQYF. The CDR3 region has the DNA TGTGCCAGCTCAACGTTTAGCTCCTACGAGCAGTACTTC.